The T cell receptor beta chain described here comes from a study of blood T cells in healthy people across ages. The CDR3 consists of 14 residues. V gave up 0 bases and J gave up 11 bases, with 16 bases separating them. Germline V gene lookup returns CDR1 SGHTA and CDR2 FQGNSA. A sample-barcoded 5' primer and a J-beta primer mix were used in a second PCR of about 7 to 12 cycles. TCRdb used MiXCR to reprocess the 5' RACE reads, holding one entry per CDR3 protein. The data contain around 1.5 million distinct CDR3 sequences, about 40% of them seen just once; the ten biggest clones take up approximately 7.9%. Donors each provided roughly 9.6 milliliters of peripheral blood.

The chain uses TRBV7-2 and TRBJ2-5; D is perhaps TRBD1 (6 bases). The TCR originated in a woman aged 18-29 years in good health. The sequencing sample was made of blood. The CDR3 spells CASSLATGLGEQYF. CDR3 bases: TGTGCCAGCAGCTTAGCAACAGGGCTAGGTGAGCAGTACTTC. The whole variable domain, remainder taken from reference TRBV7-2 and TRBJ2-5, is GAGVSQSPSNKVTEKGKDVELRCDPISGHTALYWYRQSLGQGLEFLIYFQGNSAPDKSGLPSDRFSAERTGGSVSTLTIQRTQQEDSAVYLCASSLATGLGEQYFGPGTRLLVL.